This record covers a single TCR beta chain. This sample is part of a study of blood T cell repertoires in COVID-19. Study context: Sites in the United States, Italy and Spain provided acute and convalescent COVID-19 samples. From T cells, B-cell-depleted T cells, or PBMCs came the material, which was cDNA or gDNA.

Original processing methods: Reference gene primer amplification gave estimated nucleated cell counts. Repertoires were generated with immunoSEQ multiplex PCR, while TCRdb's copy carries only in-frame clones and drops some. V and J calls and clone size are those listed in that table; D and trimming were worked out from the DNA. This sample has fewer than 200,000 clones; around 81% occur once, and the top ten carry 9% to 15%. Those enrolled in Seattle joined during active infection and were followed longitudinally afterward. The CDR3 runs 17 residues. Per the germline V gene, CDR1 is LGHNA and CDR2 is YNFKEQ. With 0 bases clipped from V and 6 bases from J, the junction kept 6 bases outside the gene matches.

This chain connects TRBV4-2 to TRBJ1-6; TRBD1 agrees at 9 bases. The sequence came from a woman over 75 with COVID-19, enrolled during active disease. Sequenced input: peripheral blood. The CDR3 loop reads CASSQDLQGAGNSPLHF. DNA of the CDR3: TGTGCCAGCAGCCAAGATTTACAGGGGGCCGGTAATTCACCCCTCCACTTT.